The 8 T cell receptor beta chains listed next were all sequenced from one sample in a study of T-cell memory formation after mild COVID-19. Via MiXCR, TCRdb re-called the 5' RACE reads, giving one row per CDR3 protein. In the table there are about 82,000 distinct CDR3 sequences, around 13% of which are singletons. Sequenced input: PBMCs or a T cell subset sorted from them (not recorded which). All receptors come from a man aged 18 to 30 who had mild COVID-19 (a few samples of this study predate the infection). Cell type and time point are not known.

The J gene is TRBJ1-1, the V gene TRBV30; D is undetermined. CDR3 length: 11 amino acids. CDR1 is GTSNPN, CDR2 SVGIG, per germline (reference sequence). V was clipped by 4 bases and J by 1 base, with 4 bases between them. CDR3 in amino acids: CAWTKNTEAFF. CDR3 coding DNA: TGTGCCTGGACGAAGAACACTGAAGCTTTCTTT.

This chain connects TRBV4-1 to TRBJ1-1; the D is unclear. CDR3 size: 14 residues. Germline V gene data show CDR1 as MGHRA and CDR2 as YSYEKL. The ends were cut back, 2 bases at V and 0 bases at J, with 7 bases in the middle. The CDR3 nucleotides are TGCGCCAGCAGCCAACTCGCTATGAACACTGAAGCTTTCTTT. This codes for CASSQLAMNTEAFF.

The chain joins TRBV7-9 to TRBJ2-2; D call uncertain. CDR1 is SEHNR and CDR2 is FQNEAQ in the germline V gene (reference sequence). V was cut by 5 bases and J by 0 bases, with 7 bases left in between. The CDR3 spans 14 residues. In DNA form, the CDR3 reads TGTGCCAGCAGCCAATCAACGAACACCGGGGAGCTGTTTTTT. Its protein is CASSQSTNTGELFF.

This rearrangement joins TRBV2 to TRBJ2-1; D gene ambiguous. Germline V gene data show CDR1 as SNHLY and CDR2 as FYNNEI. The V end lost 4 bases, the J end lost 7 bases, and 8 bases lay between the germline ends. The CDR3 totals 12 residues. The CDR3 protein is CASSVGWNEQFF. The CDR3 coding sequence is TGTGCCAGCAGTGTTGGTTGGAATGAGCAGTTCTTC.

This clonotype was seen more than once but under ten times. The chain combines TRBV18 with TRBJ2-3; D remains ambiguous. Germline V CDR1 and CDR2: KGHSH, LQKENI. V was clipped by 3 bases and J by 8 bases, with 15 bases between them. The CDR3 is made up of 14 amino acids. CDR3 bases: TGTGCCAGCTCACCCGATTCCCGGAGTGGTACGCAGTATTTT. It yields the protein CASSPDSRSGTQYF.

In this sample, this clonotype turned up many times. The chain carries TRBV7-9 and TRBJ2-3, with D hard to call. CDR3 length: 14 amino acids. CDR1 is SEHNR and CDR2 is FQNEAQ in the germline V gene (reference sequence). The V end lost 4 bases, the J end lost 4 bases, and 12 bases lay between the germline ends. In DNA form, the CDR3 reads TGTGCCAGCAGCTACGCACGGGTCGCAGATACGCAGTATTTT. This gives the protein CASSYARVADTQYF.

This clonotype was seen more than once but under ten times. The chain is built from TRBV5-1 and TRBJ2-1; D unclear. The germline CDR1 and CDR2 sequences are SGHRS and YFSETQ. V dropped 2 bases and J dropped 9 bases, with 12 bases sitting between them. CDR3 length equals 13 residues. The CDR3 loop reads CASSFRSPVEQFF. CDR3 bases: TGCGCCAGCAGCTTCCGTTCCCCCGTTGAGCAGTTCTTC.

The DNA for the CDR3 is TGTGCCACCAGTGATTTTGGGGGCGCTCGAGAGACCCAGTACTTC. It translates to CATSDFGGARETQYF. This chain uses TRBV24-1 with TRBJ2-5; D might be TRBD1 (6 bases). Germline lookup yields CDR1 KGHDR and CDR2 SFDVKD. Trimming took off 1 base at V and 4 bases at J, with 12 bases between the two ends. The CDR3 extends over 15 amino acids.